The rows below give T cell receptor beta chains drawn from one sample of a study of shared clonotypes between healthy human individuals. Generated by immunoSEQ multiplex PCR, the TCRdb table keeps only in-frame clones and is missing some. The sample consists of approximately 600,000 clones, roughly 95% of them appearing once. Sequences were obtained from naive CD8+ T cells sorted from blood. The origin of the receptors is a woman in her thirties in good health. Both conserved end residues are trimmed from each CDR3. The order of the fields is CDR3 protein, V gene, clone size. Expanded clones get a size class; other rows say once, few or many, or leave the size out.

CDR3 protein: ASSFAGLAGVRNEQF
V gene: TRBV7-8
clone size: -

CDR3 protein: ASSFETSGNNEQF
V gene: TRBV27
clone size: -

CDR3 protein: ASSSPRVQASYEQY
V gene: TRBV28
clone size: -

CDR3 protein: ASSDPIRPYEQY
V gene: TRBV10-1
clone size: once

CDR3 protein: ASSPAAGLTNTEAF
V gene: TRBV7-2
clone size: -

CDR3 protein: ASSPGTSGRRGPYEQY
V gene: TRBV27
clone size: -

CDR3 protein: SVVAGLGVNEKLF
V gene: TRBV29-1
clone size: -

CDR3 protein: SVAQDTEAF
V gene: TRBV29-1
clone size: -

CDR3 protein: ASRSRGGRIVVEF
V gene: TRBV5-4
clone size: once

CDR3 protein: ASSQDRVGEKLF
V gene: TRBV5-1
clone size: -

CDR3 protein: ASSTDTMEQY
V gene: TRBV6-5
clone size: -

CDR3 protein: ASSPHRDRPDEQY
V gene: TRBV19
clone size: -

CDR3 protein: ASSDRVVYEQY
V gene: TRBV10-2
clone size: -